The present T cell receptor beta chain was sequenced within a study of radiotherapy plus CTLA-4 blockade in lung cancer. Study context: Among all patients, 15% to 20% showed objective responses, while roughly 28% had disease control. Overall study results and limits: With interferon-beta, early dynamics of blood T cell clones were reported to best predict response. Subsequent to radiotherapy plus ipilimumab, tumor-derived TCR clones underwent expansion in blood.

Regarding this clone: Its antigen is as yet unknown.

Produced via immunoSEQ multiplex PCR; TCRdb's table is partial and in-frame only. The sample has over 85,000 clones, roughly 79% seen once. The germline gives CDR1 LNHDA, CDR2 SQIVND (reference sequence). The CDR3 has 16 amino acids. Losses at the gene ends were 6 bases for V and 5 bases for J; bases not matched to a gene: 10. The chain combines TRBV19 with TRBJ2-3; TRBD2 matches at 11 bases. The sequences come from peripheral blood, collected from a patient treated with radiotherapy plus ipilimumab. This receptor was taken from a human donor with non-small cell lung cancer who had a partial response to radiotherapy plus ipilimumab. Some clones in this sample may be carry-over from other donors' samples. Written as DNA, the CDR3 is TGTGCCAGTAGCCCCCTTAGCGGGAGGGCCCAAGATACGCAGTATTTT. Encoded protein: CASSPLSGRAQDTQYF.